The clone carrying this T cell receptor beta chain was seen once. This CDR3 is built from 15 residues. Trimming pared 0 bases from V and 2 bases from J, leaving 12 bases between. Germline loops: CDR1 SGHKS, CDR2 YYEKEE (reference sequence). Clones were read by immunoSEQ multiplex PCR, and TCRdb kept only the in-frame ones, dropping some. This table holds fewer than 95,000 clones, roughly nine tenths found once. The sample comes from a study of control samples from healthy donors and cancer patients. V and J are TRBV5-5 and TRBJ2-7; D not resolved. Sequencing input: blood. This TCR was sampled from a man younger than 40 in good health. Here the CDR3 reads CASSLVQTFPYEQYV. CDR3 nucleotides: TGTGCCAGCAGCTTGGTACAGACTTTCCCCTACGAGCAGTACGTC.